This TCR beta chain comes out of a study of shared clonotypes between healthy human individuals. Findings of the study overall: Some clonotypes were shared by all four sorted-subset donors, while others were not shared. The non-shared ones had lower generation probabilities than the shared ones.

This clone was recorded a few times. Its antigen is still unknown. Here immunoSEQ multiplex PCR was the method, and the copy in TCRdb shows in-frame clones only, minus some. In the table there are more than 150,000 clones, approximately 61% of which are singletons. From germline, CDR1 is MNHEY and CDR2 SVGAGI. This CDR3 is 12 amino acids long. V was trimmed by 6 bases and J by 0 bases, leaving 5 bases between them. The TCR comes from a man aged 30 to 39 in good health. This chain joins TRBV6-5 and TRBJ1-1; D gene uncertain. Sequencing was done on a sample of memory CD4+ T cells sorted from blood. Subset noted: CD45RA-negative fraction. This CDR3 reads CASRELNTEAFF. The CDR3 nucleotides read TGTGCCAGCAGGGAACTGAACACTGAAGCTTTCTTT.